This T cell receptor beta chain stems from a study of read filtering for tumor transcriptome and immune sequencing. Turning to the study itself: RNA-seq yielded only roughly 75 to 1,300 TCR reads, IR-seq about 3.5 to 10.27 million.

CDR1 SGHRS and CDR2 YFSETQ come from the germline V gene. This CDR3 has 14 residues. V lost 2 bases, J lost 0 bases, and 5 bases lay in between. From approximately 400 ng of RNA, a library with molecular barcoded alpha/delta and beta/gamma adaptors was made. From the reads, TCRdb called clonotypes with MiXCR, one entry per CDR3 protein. Here the sample spans more than 45,000 distinct CDR3 sequences, about 12% being singletons. For this clonotype: A much larger clonotype is one base distant, so this may be a read error.

This receptor was identified in a donor older than 35 with multiple myeloma. Sequencing was done on a sample of a population of CD138-negative cells sorted from bone marrow. This chain joins TRBV5-1 and TRBJ1-4; no firm D call. As DNA, the CDR3 is TGCGCCAGCAGCTTATATGCAACTAATGAAAAACTGTTTTTT. It yields the protein CASSLYATNEKLFF. The whole variable domain, remainder taken from reference TRBV5-1 and TRBJ1-4, is KAGVTQTPRYLIKTRGQQVTLSCSPISGHRSVSWYQQTPGQGLQFLFEYFSETQRNKGNFPGRFSGRQFSNSRSEMNVSTLELGDSALYLCASSLYATNEKLFFGSGTQLSVL.